Following are 30 T cell receptor beta chains from one sample sequenced in a study of CD8 T cells in ankylosing spondylitis. Regarding the study as a whole: A TCR beta motif of 7 to 9 highly homologous variants seemed to mark ankylosing spondylitis blood.

Via MiXCR, TCRdb re-called the 5' RACE reads, giving one row per CDR3 protein. This sample has 200,000 to 250,000 distinct CDR3 sequences, with 15% to 20% found just once. Their recognized antigens are unknown. The sequencing input was blood, either unsorted or a sorted T cell fraction (not recorded which). The receptors were sampled from a male donor with ankylosing spondylitis.

This clonotype turned up a few times. V usage is TRBV7-2 and J usage is TRBJ2-5, with TRBD2 identical over 10 bases. Trimming cost V 5 bases and J 3 bases; bases outside gene matches: 6. CDR3 length: 15 amino acids. Germline V CDR1 and CDR2: SGHTA, FQGNSA. The CDR3 is CASSPGLADKETQYF. The CDR3 DNA is TGTGCCAGCAGCCCCGGACTAGCGGACAAAGAGACCCAGTACTTC.

This clonotype showed up just a few times. The chain has TRBV3-1 and TRBJ1-3; D remains unclear. The germline V gene encodes CDR1 LGHDT and CDR2 YNNKEL (reference sequence). V was trimmed by 0 bases and J by 0 bases, leaving 15 bases between them. The CDR3 extends over 18 amino acids. In DNA, the CDR3 is TGTGCCAGCAGCCAAGATTTTAACTATGCCGGCTCTGGAAACACCATATATTTT. It yields the protein CASSQDFNYAGSGNTIYF.

This clonotype was seen a handful of times. This chain uses TRBV12-3 or TRBV12-4 with TRBJ2-7; no clear D. The CDR3 totals 14 residues. The V end lost 5 bases, the J end lost 4 bases, and 15 bases lay between the germline ends. CDR3 bases: TGTGCCAGCAGTCCCCTCGGGTGGGGATACGAGCAGTACTTC. Translation gives CASSPLGWGYEQYF.

This clonotype was detected a few times. CDR3 loop: CATSRAGDPEQFF. The CDR3 DNA reads as TGTGCCACCAGCAGAGCGGGGGACCCTGAGCAGTTCTTC. The gene calls are TRBV15 and TRBJ2-1, with D perhaps matching TRBD2 (6 bases). This CDR3 is built from 13 residues. Trimming took 1 base from V and 9 from J, leaving 10 bases between them. Germline V gene data show CDR1 as LNHNV and CDR2 as YYDKDF (reference sequence). The complete variable domain, with remaining parts taken from reference TRBV15 and TRBJ2-1, reads DAMVIQNPRYQVTQFGKPVTLSCSQTLNHNVMYWYQQKSSQAPKLLFHYYDKDFNNEADTPDNFQSRRPNTSFCFLDIRSPGLGDTAMYLCATSRAGDPEQFFGPGTRLTVL.

The rearrangement links TRBV9 to TRBJ2-3; D remains ambiguous. Germline V gene lookup returns CDR1 SGDLS and CDR2 YYNGEE. This CDR3 contains 11 residues. The V and J ends lost 3 bases and 4 bases respectively, with 3 bases between them. The DNA for the CDR3 is TGTGCCAGCAGCGGGCCAGATACGCAGTATTTT. Amino acids: CASSGPDTQYF.

The chain joins TRBV11-2 to TRBJ1-6, with D tentatively TRBD1 (5 bases). Germline V CDR1 and CDR2: SGHAT, FQNNGV. V was trimmed by 1 base and J by 10 bases, leaving 11 bases between them. There are 14 residues in the CDR3. CDR3 residues: CASSLGGEGSPLHF. The CDR3 DNA reads as TGTGCCAGCAGCTTAGGAGGGGAGGGATCACCCCTCCACTTT.

This clonotype showed up many times. CDR3 in amino acids: CASSLSTDTQYF. For the CDR3, the DNA is TGTGCCAGCAGCCTTAGCACAGATACGCAGTATTTT. The chain links TRBV7-9 to TRBJ2-3; no clear D. The germline V and J ends were trimmed by 5 bases and 0 bases, with 3 bases remaining between them. This CDR3 is 12 amino acids long. Germline loops: CDR1 SEHNR, CDR2 FQNEAQ (reference sequence). The full variable domain, completed using reference TRBV7-9 and TRBJ2-3, is DTGVSQNPRHKITKRGQNVTFRCDPISEHNRLYWYRQTLGQGPEFLTYFQNEAQLEKSRLLSDRFSAERPKGSFSTLEIQRTEQGDSAMYLCASSLSTDTQYFGPGTRLTVL.

This chain links TRBV12-3 or TRBV12-4 with TRBJ2-2; 7 positions agree with TRBD2. The CDR3 is made up of 15 amino acids. Trimming removed 2 bases from V and 3 bases from J; junction bases left unmatched: 3. The DNA of the CDR3 is TGTGCCAGCAGTTTACAGCGGGACCACACCGGGGAGCTGTTTTTT. Translation: CASSLQRDHTGELFF.

V gene TRBV5-1 combines with J gene TRBJ2-7; D could derive from TRBD1 or TRBD2 (5 bases each). The CDR3 is made up of 14 amino acids. The ends were cut back, 2 bases at V and 2 bases at J, with 11 bases in the middle. Germline V gives CDR1 SGHRS, CDR2 YFSETQ. CDR3 sequence (DNA): TGCGCCAGCAGCTTAGAGAGGGGAACCTACGAGCAGTACTTC. The encoded protein is CASSLERGTYEQYF.

The chain employs TRBV4-1 and TRBJ2-7; a weak D match, TRBD1 (5 bases). Trimming left V 3 bases short and J 5 bases short, with 14 bases between. The CDR3 runs 14 residues. The germline gives CDR1 MGHRA, CDR2 YSYEKL. The CDR3 DNA sequence: TGCGCCAGCAGCCACCCGGGTAGCAGGGACGAGCAGTACTTC. It specifies CASSHPGSRDEQYF.

This chain links TRBV7-3 with TRBJ2-2, with 8 nucleotides matching TRBD1. Trimming cost V 0 bases and J 1 base; bases outside gene matches: 1. CDR1 and CDR2 from the germline V gene are SGHTA and FQGTGA. This CDR3 region has 16 residues. The CDR3 region is CASSLTGQENTGELFF. DNA of the CDR3: TGTGCCAGCAGCTTAACGGGACAGGAGAACACCGGGGAGCTGTTTTTT.

This clonotype was observed a handful of times. V gene TRBV5-1 combines with J gene TRBJ2-3; D possibly corresponds to TRBD1 (7 bases). The CDR3 extends over 18 amino acids. Germline-derived CDR1 and CDR2 are SGHRS and YFSETQ. V was trimmed by 3 bases and J by 0 bases, leaving 20 bases between them. CDR3 residues: CASSYLRGEAPSTDTQYF. The CDR3 DNA sequence: TGCGCCAGCAGCTATCTCAGGGGGGAGGCCCCTAGCACAGATACGCAGTATTTT.

The table lists this clonotype with many counts. The J gene is TRBJ2-1, the V gene TRBV10-1; perhaps TRBD1 as D (5 bases). The V end was cut by 1 base, the J end by 9 bases, with 16 bases between. In germline, CDR1 is WNHNN, CDR2 SYGVQD (reference sequence). This CDR3 has 15 residues. In nucleotides, the CDR3 is TGCGCCAGCAGTGAGTGGCCTGGGGCCGATGGTGAGCAGTTCTTC. The encoded protein is CASSEWPGADGEQFF.

The chain recombines TRBV12-3 or TRBV12-4 with TRBJ1-4; 9 bases agree with TRBD1. The length of the CDR3 is 16 residues. J was trimmed by 11 bases and V by 5 bases; bases with no gene match: 15. The CDR3 here is CASSTGQGSHSGKLFF. CDR3 DNA sequence: TGTGCCAGCAGTACCGGACAGGGGAGTCACTCTGGGAAACTGTTTTTT.

The CDR3 coding sequence is TGTGCCAGCAGACTAGCGGCGAACACCGGGGAGCTGTTTTTT. It specifies CASRLAANTGELFF. The genes are TRBV3-1 and TRBJ2-2, with 8 nucleotides matching TRBD2. Germline-derived CDR1 and CDR2 are LGHDT and YNNKEL (reference sequence). The CDR3 covers 14 residues. The V and J ends lost 6 bases and 0 bases, in that order; junction bases with no gene match: 0.

This clonotype appeared many times. CDR3 bases: TGTGCCAGCAGTAGCGGGAGCACAGATACGCAGTATTTT. Amino acid sequence: CASSSGSTDTQYF. The chain has TRBV6-4 and TRBJ2-3; possible D gene TRBD2, 6 bases. The CDR3 length is 13 residues. The ends were cut back, 5 bases at V and 0 bases at J, with 6 bases in the middle. Looked up from germline, CDR1 is MRHNA and CDR2 is SNTAGT.

This clonotype was counted only a few times. The chain uses TRBV24-1 and TRBJ2-7; TRBD1 matches 8 bases. The CDR3 is 14 residues long. CDR1 and CDR2 from the germline V gene are KGHDR and SFDVKD. V was clipped by 3 bases and J by 5 bases; unmatched bases: 5. The chain's CDR3 is CATSDGTGNDEQYF. CDR3 sequence (DNA): TGTGCCACCAGTGATGGGACAGGAAACGACGAGCAGTACTTC.

The chain recombines TRBV9 with TRBJ2-1; the D gene could be TRBD1 or TRBD2 (5 bases each). The CDR3 runs to 15 residues. The V gene lost 1 base and the J gene lost 4 bases, with 12 bases spanning the gap. Per germline, CDR1 SGDLS and CDR2 YYNGEE. The CDR3 region is CASSVWGSSYNEQFF. The CDR3 DNA is TGTGCCAGCAGCGTATGGGGGTCCTCTTACAATGAGCAGTTCTTC.

There are a few counts of this clonotype. The chain recombines TRBV12-3 or TRBV12-4 with TRBJ2-3, with 9 positions matching TRBD2. This CDR3 region has 14 residues. V lost 1 base and J lost 4; bases outside the gene matches: 0. The CDR3 is CASSLGGGADTQYF. The CDR3 nucleotides are TGTGCCAGCAGTTTAGGCGGGGGGGCAGATACGCAGTATTTT.

This chain joins TRBV12-3 or TRBV12-4 and TRBJ2-7; TRBD1 matches 7 bases. The V and J ends lost 6 bases and 6 bases, in that order; junction bases with no gene match: 8. This CDR3 spans 13 amino acids. The CDR3 DNA is TGTGCCAGCAGGCCCGGGACAGAAGGCGAGCAGTACTTC. Protein product: CASRPGTEGEQYF.

This clonotype was observed a few times. DNA for the CDR3: TGTGCCAGCAGTACGGGGTTGGTTCCCAATAATGAAAAACTGTTTTTT. It encodes CASSTGLVPNNEKLFF. This chain links TRBV12-3 or TRBV12-4 with TRBJ1-4; D is unclear. V lost 5 bases to trimming and J lost 4 bases, with 17 bases between them. There are 16 residues in the CDR3.

This clonotype was observed a few times. The chain recombines TRBV20-1 with TRBJ2-5; D gene ambiguous. The V end was cut by 2 bases, the J end by 3 bases, with 10 bases between. CDR1 is DFQATT, CDR2 SNEGSKA, per germline (reference sequence). CDR3 length: 13 amino acids. This CDR3 reads CSARSWTEETQYF. DNA for the CDR3: TGCAGTGCTAGATCGTGGACCGAAGAGACCCAGTACTTC.

The chain combines TRBV19 with TRBJ1-6, with 7 bases that match TRBD1. This CDR3 spans 13 amino acids. V lost 10 bases to trimming and J lost 8 bases; unmatched junction nucleotides: 8. CDR1 LNHDA and CDR2 SQIVND come from the germline V gene (reference sequence). CDR3 nucleotide sequence: TGTGCCACGGGAGGGGGCGGCTATTCACCCCTCCACTTT. Translating gives CATGGGGYSPLHF. Looking up the rest from reference TRBV19 and TRBJ1-6 gives the full variable domain: DGGITQSPKYLFRKEGQNVTLSCEQNLNHDAMYWYRQDPGQGLRLIYYSQIVNDFQKGDIAEGYSVSREKKESFPLTVTSAQKNPTAFYLCATGGGGYSPLHFGNGTRLTVT.

This clonotype was counted only a few times. V is TRBV28 and J is TRBJ1-2; 7 bases are a match to TRBD1. CDR1 MDHEN and CDR2 SYDVKM come from the germline V gene. CDR3 size: 13 residues. J was trimmed by 6 bases and V by 3 bases; bases with no gene match: 4. CDR3 nucleotide sequence: TGTGCCAGCAGTTTCCACAGGGGCCATGGCTACACCTTC. This codes for CASSFHRGHGYTF.

This clonotype was observed at least ten times. The chain couples TRBV4-1 to TRBJ2-5; the D gene is possibly TRBD1 (6 bases). V was shortened by 0 bases and J by 4 bases, with 12 bases between the two germline ends. The germline V gene has CDR1 MGHRA and CDR2 YSYEKL. The CDR3 totals 15 residues. The CDR3 here is CASSQEARGVETQYF. The CDR3, as DNA: TGCGCCAGCAGCCAAGAGGCCAGGGGTGTAGAGACCCAGTACTTC.

There are a few counts of this clonotype. The CDR3 bases are TGTGCCAGCACCTCCGGGACAGGGTTTGTCACCGGGGAGCTGTTTTTT. It yields the protein CASTSGTGFVTGELFF. The V call is TRBV28, the J call TRBJ2-2, with TRBD1 matching 9 bases. CDR3 size: 16 residues. With 7 bases clipped from V and 4 bases from J, the junction kept 10 bases outside the gene matches. CDR1 and CDR2 from the germline V gene are MDHEN and SYDVKM.

This rearrangement joins TRBV5-1 to TRBJ2-7, with D unresolved. Trimming pared 0 bases from V and 2 bases from J, leaving 15 bases between. The CDR3 has 16 amino acids. CDR1 is SGHRS and CDR2 is YFSETQ in the germline V gene. The CDR3 reads CASSLALTDPAYEQYF. The CDR3 DNA reads as TGCGCCAGCAGCTTGGCCCTTACGGACCCAGCCTACGAGCAGTACTTC.

The chain is built from TRBV7-9 and TRBJ2-2; D ambiguous. CDR3 length: 14 amino acids. The V and J ends lost 6 bases and 4 bases respectively, with 12 bases between them. The germline V gene has CDR1 SEHNR and CDR2 FQNEAQ (reference sequence). The CDR3 loop is CASSVTPGTGELFF. CDR3 coding DNA: TGTGCCAGCAGTGTAACACCGGGCACCGGGGAGCTGTTTTTT.

This clonotype has a count of ten or more. The rearrangement links TRBV20-1 to TRBJ2-1; D might be TRBD2 (5 bases). V lost 0 bases and J 5 bases, leaving 8 bases between the germline ends. CDR1 and CDR2 (germline): DFQATT, SNEGSKA (reference sequence). The CDR3 consists of 13 residues. Here the CDR3 DNA reads TGCAGTGCTAGAGATCTCGGGGACAATGAGCAGTTCTTC. Translation: CSARDLGDNEQFF.

The chain recombines TRBV4-1 with TRBJ2-7; D unresolved. CDR1 and CDR2 from the germline V gene are MGHRA and YSYEKL. This CDR3 spans 16 amino acids. Trimming removed 1 base from V and 0 bases from J, with 13 bases in between. CDR3 loop: CASSQARTDSSYEQYF. As DNA, the CDR3 is TGCGCCAGCAGCCAAGCCCGGACCGATAGCTCCTACGAGCAGTACTTC.